This note documents a single T cell receptor (beta chain) sequence. This sample stems from a study of blood T cell repertoires in COVID-19. About the study: COVID-19 samples from acute and convalescent phases originated in the United States, Italy and Spain. T cells, B-cell-depleted T cells, or PBMCs supplied cDNA or gDNA.

Authors' processing steps: The authors estimated nucleated cell counts from reference gene primer amplification. Clones were read by immunoSEQ multiplex PCR, and TCRdb kept only the in-frame ones, dropping some. D and trimming were read from the DNA, whereas the V and J calls and clone size are those reported in that table. The table lists roughly 50,000 clones, about nine tenths of them singletons, with around 8.2% in the top ten. V lost 3 bases and J 9 bases, leaving 9 bases between the germline ends. CDR1 SGHNT and CDR2 YENEEA come from the germline V gene. The CDR3 is 13 amino acids. This TCR came from a woman in her 40s with active COVID-19. Source material: peripheral blood. The chain combines TRBV11-3 with TRBJ1-6; no reliable D call. The CDR3 DNA is TGTGCCAGCAGCTTCGAGGGCTCTTCACCCCTCCACTTT. It encodes CASSFEGSSPLHF.